Listed here are 32 T cell receptor beta chains from one sample, sequenced in a study of siplizumab effects on memory and regulatory T cells. Clones were sequenced by immunoSEQ multiplex PCR, and TCRdb holds only the in-frame ones, with some missing. The repertoire includes around 97,000 clones, 90% to 95% of them detected once, and approximately 1.2% sits in the top ten. Specimen: non-Treg CD4+ T cells sorted from blood. The receptor set was obtained from a human donor in good health.

The rearrangement joins TRBV5-1 to TRBJ1-1; no clear D gene. Germline CDR1 reads SGHRS; CDR2 reads YFSETQ. The ends were cut back, 4 bases at V and 3 bases at J, with 22 bases in the middle. The CDR3 is 17 residues long. CDR3 loop: CASSPSMIARRDTEAFF. In DNA form, the CDR3 reads TGCGCCAGCAGCCCCTCAATGATCGCTCGGCGGGACACTGAAGCTTTCTTT.

This clone was observed once. The CDR3, as DNA: TGCGCCAGCAGCCAGACGGCCGTGGTTCAGCCCCAGCATTTT. Protein: CASSQTAVVQPQHF. The chain is built from TRBV4-1 and TRBJ1-5; D is uncertain. Trimming took off 3 bases at V and 6 bases at J, with 12 bases between the two ends. Germline V gene sequence: CDR1 MGHRA, CDR2 YSYEKL. This CDR3 region has 14 residues.

The chain uses TRBV7-8 and TRBJ2-2; 9 bases line up with TRBD1. Losses at the gene ends were 2 bases for V and 5 bases for J; bases not matched to a gene: 18. The germline CDR1 and CDR2 sequences are SGHVS and FQNEAQ. The CDR3 extends over 20 amino acids. CDR3 region: CASSLNFGTGSFVSTGELFF. DNA for the CDR3: TGTGCCAGCAGCTTAAACTTCGGGACAGGGAGTTTTGTTAGTACCGGGGAGCTGTTTTTT.

The chain uses TRBV6-6 and TRBJ2-3; maybe TRBD2 (6 bases). Germline CDR1 and CDR2: MNHNY and SVGAGI (reference sequence). V shed 6 bases and J shed 2 bases, with 15 bases lying between them. This CDR3 contains 15 residues. The CDR3 sequence: CASRETGDYTDTQYF. CDR3 DNA sequence: TGTGCCAGCAGGGAAACGGGAGACTACACAGATACGCAGTATTTT.

This chain joins TRBV27 and TRBJ2-3; D call uncertain. CDR3 size: 14 residues. Looked up from germline, CDR1 is MNHEY and CDR2 is SMNVEV (reference sequence). V lost 5 bases and J lost 2, with 11 bases in between. The CDR3 here is CASSPLKATDTQYF. CDR3 nucleotides: TGTGCCAGCAGTCCCCTGAAGGCCACAGATACGCAGTATTTT.

The chain links TRBV5-1 to TRBJ2-5; D not resolved. CDR1 and CDR2 (germline): SGHRS, YFSETQ. The CDR3 runs to 15 residues. With 1 base removed from V and 5 bases from J, the gap between germline ends came to 15 bases. The CDR3 reads CASSLRTVGRETQYF. The CDR3 DNA reads as TGCGCCAGCAGCTTGAGGACGGTAGGGCGGGAGACCCAGTACTTC. Complete variable domain (other parts from reference TRBV5-1 and TRBJ2-5): KAGVTQTPRYLIKTRGQQVTLSCSPISGHRSVSWYQQTPGQGLQFLFEYFSETQRNKGNFPGRFSGRQFSNSRSEMNVSTLELGDSALYLCASSLRTVGRETQYFGPGTRLLVL.

The chain carries TRBV7-9 and TRBJ2-5, with TRBD1 matching over 7 bases. The CDR3 covers 15 residues. Germline values: CDR1 SEHNR, CDR2 FQNEAQ (reference sequence). Unmatched junction bases numbered 9, after V lost 5 bases and J lost 3 bases. The DNA of the CDR3 is TGTGCCAGCAGCACACCCCCGGGACAGAAAGAGACCCAGTACTTC. It translates to CASSTPPGQKETQYF.

This clone was found once. Its ends do not fully match the called genes, so a read error is possible. V gene TRBV6-6 combines with J gene TRBJ2-7, with D uncertain. Per germline, CDR1 MNHNY and CDR2 SVGAGI (reference sequence). This CDR3 has 13 amino acids. CDR3 amino acids: CASTSRVLYGQYF. The CDR3 DNA reads as TGTGCCAGCACCTCCAGAGTCCTTTACGGGCAGTACTTC.

The chain carries TRBV28 and TRBJ2-2; unclear D gene. Germline CDR1 reads MDHEN; CDR2 reads SYDVKM. The ends were cut back, 6 bases at V and 4 bases at J, with 15 bases in the middle. CDR3 size: 15 residues. For the CDR3, the DNA is TGTGCCAGCAGGCCAGACCAAAGGAGCACCGGGGAGCTGTTTTTT. Translating gives CASRPDQRSTGELFF.

V is TRBV10-1 and J is TRBJ2-3; D is perhaps TRBD1 (5 bases). Germline CDR1 and CDR2: WNHNN and SYGVQD (reference sequence). The CDR3 is made up of 15 amino acids. Trimming pared 6 bases from V and 2 bases from J, leaving 15 bases between. The CDR3 sequence: CASSPALGDTDTQYF. CDR3 bases: TGCGCCAGCAGCCCCGCTTTAGGGGACACAGATACGCAGTATTTT.

V gene TRBV19 combines with J gene TRBJ1-2; TRBD1 might be the D (5 bases). V was trimmed by 4 bases and J by 5 bases, leaving 8 bases between them. The germline gives CDR1 LNHDA, CDR2 SQIVND (reference sequence). This CDR3 region has 12 residues. The CDR3 DNA follows: TGTGCCAGTAGTACAGGGAGGTATGGCTACACCTTC. Translating it yields CASSTGRYGYTF. Full variable domain (outside the CDR3, taken from reference TRBV19 and TRBJ1-2): DGGITQSPKYLFRKEGQNVTLSCEQNLNHDAMYWYRQDPGQGLRLIYYSQIVNDFQKGDIAEGYSVSREKKESFPLTVTSAQKNPTAFYLCASSTGRYGYTFGSGTRLTVV.

This chain uses TRBV5-1 with TRBJ2-5; 8 bases match TRBD1. This CDR3 is 16 amino acids long. Germline V gene data show CDR1 as SGHRS and CDR2 as YFSETQ. With V trimmed by 0 bases and J by 4 bases, 8 bases remained unmatched. The CDR3 spells CASSLAGQDPRETQYF. CDR3 bases: TGCGCCAGCAGCTTGGCGGGACAGGACCCTCGAGAGACCCAGTACTTC.

In this sample, this clone turned up once. The genes are TRBV19 and TRBJ2-7; a possible D gene is TRBD1 (5 bases). The V end lost 5 bases, the J end lost 1 base, and 12 bases lay between the germline ends. Per the germline V gene, CDR1 is LNHDA and CDR2 is SQIVND (reference sequence). CDR3 length: 14 amino acids. CDR3 residues: CASSSAGNSYEQYF. CDR3 DNA sequence: TGTGCCAGTAGTTCGGCAGGGAATTCCTACGAGCAGTACTTC.

This clone was recorded only once. This chain connects TRBV4-1 to TRBJ2-5; D gene unclear. The CDR3 consists of 16 residues. Trimming took off 0 bases at V and 4 bases at J, with 15 bases between the two ends. CDR1 is MGHRA and CDR2 is YSYEKL in the germline V gene. CDR3 DNA: TGCGCCAGCAGCCAAGATATCTGGACGTTGGGAGAGACCCAGTACTTC. Its protein product is CASSQDIWTLGETQYF.

The chain has TRBV5-1 and TRBJ2-1; a weak D match, TRBD2 (5 bases). The CDR3 totals 14 residues. Germline values: CDR1 SGHRS, CDR2 YFSETQ. V lost 5 bases and J lost 6, with 15 bases in between. CDR3 sequence reads: CASSGGRAINEQFF. DNA for the CDR3: TGCGCCAGCAGTGGTGGGCGGGCGATCAATGAGCAGTTCTTC.

The genes are TRBV28 and TRBJ1-1, with TRBD1 as a possible D gene (5 bases). CDR1 and CDR2 (germline): MDHEN, SYDVKM. The CDR3 totals 15 residues. V was shortened by 3 bases and J by 2 bases, with 13 bases between the two germline ends. The CDR3 nucleotides are TGTGCCAGCAGTTTTGGCGGGACTTTCAACACTGAAGCTTTCTTT. Translated: CASSFGGTFNTEAFF.

This chain joins TRBV18 and TRBJ2-7, with 7 nucleotides matching TRBD1. Trimming took 3 bases from V and 5 from J; bases not matched to a gene: 4. CDR3 length: 13 residues. Germline lookup yields CDR1 KGHSH and CDR2 LQKENI. CDR3 nucleotides: TGTGCCAGCTCACCGACAGGGATCCACGAGCAGTACTTC. Translation: CASSPTGIHEQYF.

V is TRBV11-2 and J is TRBJ2-1; possible D gene TRBD2, 6 bases. The CDR3 is 15 residues long. The V gene's germline CDR1 is SGHAT and CDR2 FQNNGV. Trimming shortened V by 3 bases and J by 10 bases, and 19 bases separated the two germline ends. CDR3 in amino acids: CASSLGLATLEEQFF. The CDR3 DNA reads as TGTGCCAGCAGCTTGGGCCTAGCGACGTTGGAGGAGCAGTTCTTC.

CDR3 coding DNA: TGTGCCAGCAGTTCCATATCCCCGATTAGCGGGGGGTTTAATGAGCAGTTCTTC. It yields the protein CASSSISPISGGFNEQFF. The gene calls are TRBV27 and TRBJ2-1, with 10 bases fitting TRBD2. This CDR3 comprises 18 residues. Germline CDR1 reads MNHEY; CDR2 reads SMNVEV (reference sequence). V trimming: 4 bases; J trimming: 7 bases; junction bases outside the gene matches: 16.

The chain couples TRBV10-1 to TRBJ2-2, with 7 bases matching TRBD1. V was pared by 5 bases and J by 1 base, with 4 bases of the junction left unmatched. Germline-derived CDR1 and CDR2 are WNHNN and SYGVQD (reference sequence). There are 15 residues in the CDR3. The CDR3 DNA reads TGCGCCAGCAGTTCGACAGGGAGGAACACCGGGGAGCTGTTTTTT. It encodes CASSSTGRNTGELFF.

This chain links TRBV9 with TRBJ2-5; 7 nucleotides line up with TRBD1. The CDR3 length is 14 residues. Germline V CDR1 and CDR2: SGDLS, YYNGEE. The ends lost 3 bases at V and 4 bases at J; junction bases unmatched: 6. The DNA of the CDR3 is TGTGCCAGCAGCGGGGACAGTTCGCGAGAGACCCAGTACTTC. It encodes CASSGDSSRETQYF.

The chain has TRBV2 and TRBJ1-1; no clear D gene. The CDR3 covers 13 residues. V shed 1 base and J shed 1 base, with 4 bases lying between them. Germline V gene data show CDR1 as SNHLY and CDR2 as FYNNEI. CDR3 bases: TGTGCCAGCAGTGAAGAGGGGAACACTGAAGCTTTCTTT. It specifies CASSEEGNTEAFF.

This clone was recorded only once. V is TRBV15 and J is TRBJ1-1; no clear D. CDR1 and CDR2 (germline): LNHNV, YYDKDF (reference sequence). This CDR3 contains 15 residues. Trimming stripped 2 bases from V and 1 base from J, with 11 bases between. The CDR3 region is CATSRPASGNTEAFF. The CDR3 coding sequence is TGTGCCACCAGCAGACCGGCCAGTGGGAACACTGAAGCTTTCTTT.

V usage is TRBV5-1 and J usage is TRBJ1-1; D is ambiguous. Trimming stripped 0 bases from V and 4 bases from J, with 13 bases between. Per germline, CDR1 SGHRS and CDR2 YFSETQ. The CDR3 has 15 amino acids. CDR3 amino acids: CASSLGQRVGTEAFF. CDR3 nucleotide sequence: TGCGCCAGCAGCTTGGGCCAACGGGTTGGCACTGAAGCTTTCTTT. Complete variable domain (other parts from reference TRBV5-1 and TRBJ1-1): KAGVTQTPRYLIKTRGQQVTLSCSPISGHRSVSWYQQTPGQGLQFLFEYFSETQRNKGNFPGRFSGRQFSNSRSEMNVSTLELGDSALYLCASSLGQRVGTEAFFGQGTRLTVV.

J is TRBJ1-1 and V is TRBV14; D gene unclear. V lost 0 bases and J lost 2, with 7 bases in between. In germline, CDR1 is SGHDN, CDR2 FVKESK. The CDR3 loop spans 14 amino acids. The CDR3 is CASSQDLRNTEAFF. In DNA, the CDR3 is TGTGCCAGCAGCCAAGATCTCAGAAACACTGAAGCTTTCTTT. The full variable domain, rest sourced from reference TRBV14 and TRBJ1-1, is EAGVTQFPSHSVIEKGQTVTLRCDPISGHDNLYWYRRVMGKEIKFLLHFVKESKQDESGMPNNRFLAERTGGTYSTLKVQPAELEDSGVYFCASSQDLRNTEAFFGQGTRLTVV.

On this clone itself: The same CDR3 is also encoded by other DNA sequences in this sample. This sequence joins TRBV28 and TRBJ1-2; 10 bases are shared with TRBD1. The junction had 7 bases not matched to a gene; V was cut back by 5 bases and J by 7 bases. Germline V gene sequence: CDR1 MDHEN, CDR2 SYDVKM. The CDR3 sequence is 14 residues long. For the CDR3, the DNA is TGTGCCAGCAGTCCGGGACAGGGGACTCGTGGCTACACCTTC. Amino acids: CASSPGQGTRGYTF.

The CDR3 reads CASSLTDIPPYEQYF. CDR3 bases: TGTGCCAGCAGCCTCACGGACATTCCCCCCTACGAGCAGTACTTC. The rearrangement links TRBV5-8 to TRBJ2-7; D is perhaps TRBD1 (5 bases). Trimming removed 4 bases from V and 2 bases from J, with 16 bases in between. The CDR3 has 15 residues. Germline-derived CDR1 and CDR2 are SGHTS and YDEGEE.

The chain couples TRBV6-1 to TRBJ2-2; D is perhaps TRBD2 (6 bases). The CDR3 covers 15 residues. Germline CDR1 MNHNS, CDR2 SASEGT. V was pared by 4 bases and J by 3 bases, with 12 bases between. DNA for the CDR3: TGTGCCAGCAGTGGGCGGGGAGTTTACACCGGGGAGCTGTTTTTT. This sequence encodes CASSGRGVYTGELFF.

As to this clone: Compared with germline, one end of the junction differs, possibly owing to a read error. The rearrangement links TRBV6-1 to TRBJ2-1; D is undetermined. This CDR3 has 14 residues. Germline CDR1 and CDR2: MNHNS and SASEGT. The CDR3 protein is CATSFRFAYNEQFF. The CDR3 nucleotides read TGTGCCACCAGTTTCAGGTTTGCCTACAATGAGCAGTTCTTC.

The J gene is TRBJ1-1, the V gene TRBV7-6, with D maybe TRBD1 (5 bases). The CDR3 is 13 residues long. Germline lookup yields CDR1 SGHVS and CDR2 FNYEAQ. Trimming took 4 bases from V and 1 from J, leaving 7 bases between them. The CDR3 DNA follows: TGTGCCAGCAGCTCAGACAGGAACACTGAAGCTTTCTTT. Its protein product is CASSSDRNTEAFF.

V gene TRBV5-1 combines with J gene TRBJ1-6; the match to TRBD1 covers 7 bases. Unmatched junction bases numbered 10, after V lost 0 bases and J lost 1 base. Germline V gives CDR1 SGHRS, CDR2 YFSETQ. This CDR3 has 19 residues. Here the CDR3 reads CASSLVFSVTGSYNSPLHF. CDR3 DNA sequence: TGCGCCAGCAGCTTGGTGTTTTCTGTGACAGGGTCCTATAATTCACCCCTCCACTTT.

The chain is built from TRBV28 and TRBJ2-3; D call uncertain. Per the germline V gene, CDR1 is MDHEN and CDR2 is SYDVKM. V was pared by 3 bases and J by 3 bases, with 10 bases between. This CDR3 has 14 residues. CDR3 sequence: CASSFYSRTDTQYF. The CDR3 nucleotides read TGTGCCAGCAGTTTTTATAGCAGAACAGATACGCAGTATTTT.